The 8 T cell receptor beta chains given below trace back to one sample, sequenced in a study of T-cell reconstitution after alpha-beta-depleted transplantation in children. TCRbeta library construction was performed incorporating unique molecular identifiers. Each CDR3 protein gets one entry after TCRdb re-called the PCR reads with MiXCR. The repertoire has 200,000 to 300,000 distinct CDR3 sequences, roughly 7.7% of them found once; the top ten carry just under 6.5%. The specimen was PBMCs, mostly from graft donor cells, collected 180 days after TCRalphabeta/CD19-depleted stem cell transplant. All receptors derive from a male patient under 18 who had a stem cell transplant for acute lymphoblastic leukemia, so the T cells may come from the graft donor.

This clonotype counts as medium-sized. The gene calls are TRBV4-1 and TRBJ2-7; tentatively, D is TRBD2 (5 bases). V was shortened by 3 bases and J by 7 bases, with 10 bases between the two germline ends. Looked up from germline, CDR1 is MGHRA and CDR2 is YSYEKL. The CDR3 contains 12 residues. The CDR3 protein is CASSQQSGEQYF. The CDR3 region has the DNA TGCGCCAGCAGCCAGCAATCGGGGGAGCAGTACTTC.

The gene calls are TRBV5-4 and TRBJ2-2; no clear D. This CDR3 comprises 14 residues. Germline V lookup: CDR1 SGHNT, CDR2 YYREEE (reference sequence). Trimming shortened V by 0 bases and J by 7 bases, and 10 bases separated the two germline ends. CDR3 region: CASSLGLLFGELFF. Here the CDR3 DNA reads TGTGCCAGCAGCTTGGGGCTGCTCTTCGGGGAGCTGTTTTTT. Drawing the rest from reference TRBV5-4 and TRBJ2-2, the complete variable domain is ETGVTQSPTHLIKTRGQQVTLRCSSQSGHNTVSWYQQALGQGPQFIFQYYREEENGRGNFPPRFSGLQFPNYSSELNVNALELDDSALYLCASSLGLLFGELFFGEGSRLTVL.

This clonotype was counted many times. The junction departs from germline at one end; a sequencing error may be responsible. The CDR3 DNA reads as TGCAGCCCCCTCTCCGGGACAGGGAACGCTGAAGCTTTCTTT. It yields the protein CSPLSGTGNAEAFF. The chain uses TRBV20-1 and TRBJ1-1, with 9 bases lining up with TRBD1. The CDR3 extends over 14 amino acids. CDR1 DFQATT and CDR2 SNEGSKA come from the germline V gene (reference sequence).

This clonotype was recorded at least ten times. The chain joins TRBV10-3 to TRBJ2-5; D is uncertain. Germline CDR1 and CDR2: ENHRY and SYGVKD. V was cut by 10 bases and J by 0 bases, with 12 bases left in between. The CDR3 is 13 residues long. CDR3 nucleotides: TGTGCCACAGTAGACGAGTACCAAGAGACCCAGTACTTC. This sequence encodes CATVDEYQETQYF.

This clonotype was observed many times. J is TRBJ1-6 and V is TRBV5-1; possible D gene TRBD1, 6 bases. CDR3 length: 16 amino acids. Trimming pared 7 bases from V and 5 bases from J, leaving 19 bases between. The germline V gene has CDR1 SGHRS and CDR2 YFSETQ. The CDR3 region is CASCYPDSPHNSPLHF. CDR3 sequence (DNA): TGCGCCAGCTGCTACCCGGACAGCCCACATAATTCACCCCTCCACTTT.

This clonotype was observed many times. The V gene is TRBV7-2, the J gene TRBJ2-3, with TRBD2 identical over 8 bases. Germline lookup yields CDR1 SGHTA and CDR2 FQGNSA. The V and J ends lost 5 bases and 7 bases, in that order; junction bases with no gene match: 14. This CDR3 is 16 amino acids long. Written as DNA, the CDR3 is TGTGCCAGCAGCCGGGACAAAAGCGGGGGCACGAATACGCAGTATTTT. It yields the protein CASSRDKSGGTNTQYF.

This clonotype came up a few times. This could be a read error, since a much larger clone is one nucleotide away. The chain is built from TRBV3-1 and TRBJ2-5, with 9 bases lining up with TRBD2. The V gene's germline CDR1 is LGHDT and CDR2 YNNKEL (reference sequence). This CDR3 spans 15 amino acids. V shed 8 bases, J shed 4 bases, and the junction held 11 bases outside the gene matches. The DNA for the CDR3 is TGTGCCAGCTGTCCTTATGAGCGGGAGGTAGAGACCCAGTACTTC. This encodes CASCPYEREVETQYF.

This chain joins TRBV6-1 and TRBJ2-1, with 7 bases matching TRBD1. This CDR3 region has 13 residues. Losses at the gene ends were 10 bases for V and 1 base for J; bases not matched to a gene: 4. Per the germline V gene, CDR1 is MNHNS and CDR2 is SASEGT. The CDR3 DNA is TGTGCCACCGACAGGGTATCCTACAATGAGCAGTTCTTC. It codes for CATDRVSYNEQFF.